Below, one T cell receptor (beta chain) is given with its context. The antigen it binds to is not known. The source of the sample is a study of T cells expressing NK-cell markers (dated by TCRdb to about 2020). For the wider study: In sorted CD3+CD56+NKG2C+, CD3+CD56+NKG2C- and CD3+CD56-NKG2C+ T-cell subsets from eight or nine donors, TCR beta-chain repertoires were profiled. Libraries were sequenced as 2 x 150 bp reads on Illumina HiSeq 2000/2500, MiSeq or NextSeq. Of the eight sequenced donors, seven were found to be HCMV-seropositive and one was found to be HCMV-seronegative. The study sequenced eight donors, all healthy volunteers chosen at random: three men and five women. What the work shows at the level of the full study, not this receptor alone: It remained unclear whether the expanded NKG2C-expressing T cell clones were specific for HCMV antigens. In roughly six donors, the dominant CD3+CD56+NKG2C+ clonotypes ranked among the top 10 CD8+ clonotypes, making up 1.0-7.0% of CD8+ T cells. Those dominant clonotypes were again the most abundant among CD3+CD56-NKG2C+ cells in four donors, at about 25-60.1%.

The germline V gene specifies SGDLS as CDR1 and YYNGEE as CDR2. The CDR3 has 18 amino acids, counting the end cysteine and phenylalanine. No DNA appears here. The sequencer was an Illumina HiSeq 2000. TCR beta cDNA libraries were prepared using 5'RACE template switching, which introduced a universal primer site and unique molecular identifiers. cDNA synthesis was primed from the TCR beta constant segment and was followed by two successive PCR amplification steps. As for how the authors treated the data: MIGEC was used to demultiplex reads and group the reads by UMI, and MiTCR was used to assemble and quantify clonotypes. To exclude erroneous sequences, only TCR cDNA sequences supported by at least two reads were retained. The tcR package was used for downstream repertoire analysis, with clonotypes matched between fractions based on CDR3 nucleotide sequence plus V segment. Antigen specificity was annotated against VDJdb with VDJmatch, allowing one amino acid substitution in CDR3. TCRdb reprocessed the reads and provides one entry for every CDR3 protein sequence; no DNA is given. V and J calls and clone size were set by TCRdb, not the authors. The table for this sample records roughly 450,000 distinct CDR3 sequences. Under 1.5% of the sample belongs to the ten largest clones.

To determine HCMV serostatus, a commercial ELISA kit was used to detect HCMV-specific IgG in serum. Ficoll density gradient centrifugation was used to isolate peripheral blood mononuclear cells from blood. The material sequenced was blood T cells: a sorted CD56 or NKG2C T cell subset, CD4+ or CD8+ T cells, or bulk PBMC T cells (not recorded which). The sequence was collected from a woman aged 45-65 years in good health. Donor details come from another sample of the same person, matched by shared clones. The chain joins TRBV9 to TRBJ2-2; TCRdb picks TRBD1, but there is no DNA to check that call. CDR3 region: CASSLPPGQFANTGELFF.